This T cell receptor beta chain was identified during a study of OX40 agonist ivuxolimab in advanced cancers. Trimming cost V 11 bases and J 3 bases, with 17 bases left between them. CDR1 and CDR2 from the germline V gene are SNHLY and FYNNEI. CDR3 length equals 13 residues. Sequenced by immunoSEQ multiplex PCR; TCRdb stores in-frame clones only, minus some. The sample has 60,000 or so clones; about 83% are singletons. This chain links TRBV2 with TRBJ2-7, with D perhaps matching TRBD2 (6 bases). The sequencing used CD4+ or CD8+ T cells sorted from blood, collected in a trial of the OX40 agonist ivuxolimab. This clonotype was obtained from an adult with an advanced solid tumor such as melanoma, head and neck, liver or kidney cancer. The CDR3 here is CAGASGLLYEQYF. The CDR3 region has the DNA TGTGCCGGGGCCTCCGGACTACTCTACGAGCAGTACTTC.